The clone carrying this T cell receptor beta chain was counted only a few times. TCRdb keeps only in-frame clones here, not all; method: immunoSEQ multiplex PCR. This sample has under 700,000 clones, with about 84% found just once. The data were taken from a study of shared T cell receptors in the human thymus. The sample was also reused in another study, on human thymus T cells. From that second work: The donor group consisted of healthy Finnish infants who were having corrective surgery for congenital heart defects. Corrective cardiac operations yielded the resected thymus tissue. Related research reported highly overlapping thymic repertoires among unrelated individuals.

The material sequenced was thymocytes. This receptor was taken from a boy under two years old with a congenital heart defect.

The CDR3 DNA follows: TGCGCCAGCAGCTCCAGCGGCTCTAACTATGGCTACACCTTC. Its translation is CASSSSGSNYGYTF. This chain joins TRBV4-3 and TRBJ1-2, with D uncertain. Trimming removed 5 bases from V and 0 bases from J, with 10 bases in between. This CDR3 has 14 residues. Germline V gives CDR1 LGHNA, CDR2 YSLEER.